Below are 21 T cell receptor beta chains sequenced from a single sample in a study of PD-L1 blockade in urothelial cancer. Data came from immunoSEQ multiplex PCR; TCRdb stores just in-frame clones and leaves some out. Among about 90,000 clones listed, 90% to 95% were seen once. The source was PBMCs, collected around atezolizumab (anti-PD-L1) treatment. These receptors were obtained from a man aged 55 to 70 with urothelial cancer.

The V and J genes are TRBV7-2 and TRBJ2-1; TRBD2 aligns across 9 bases. Germline-derived CDR1 and CDR2 are SGHTA and FQGNSA. Losses at the gene ends were 1 base for V and 4 bases for J; bases not matched to a gene: 5. The CDR3 sequence is 16 residues long. The CDR3 reads CASSLVGGRGYNEQFF. Here the CDR3 DNA reads TGTGCCAGCAGCTTAGTGGGCGGGAGGGGATACAATGAGCAGTTCTTC.

The rearrangement uses TRBV4-3 and TRBJ2-5; D is unresolved. This CDR3 has 15 amino acids. Deletions cut 1 base from V and 1 base from J, with 10 bases between. CDR1 and CDR2 from the germline V gene are LGHNA and YSLEER. CDR3 protein: CASSQVRARQETQYF. Written as DNA, the CDR3 is TGCGCCAGCAGCCAAGTTCGAGCTCGCCAAGAGACCCAGTACTTC.

V gene TRBV5-5 combines with J gene TRBJ2-7; 9 bases are a match to TRBD2. This CDR3 has 15 residues. J gave up 3 bases and V 6 bases, and 10 bases lay outside the gene matches. Germline V gene sequence: CDR1 SGHKS, CDR2 YYEKEE (reference sequence). Here the CDR3 DNA reads TGTGCCAGCACCATAGCGGGGGCCGGGGTCTACGAGCAGTACTTC. Its protein product is CASTIAGAGVYEQYF. Variable domain in full (rest from reference TRBV5-5 and TRBJ2-7): DAGVTQSPTHLIKTRGQQVTLRCSPISGHKSVSWYQQVLGQGPQFIFQYYEKEERGRGNFPDRFSARQFPNYSSELNVNALLLGDSALYLCASTIAGAGVYEQYFGPGTRLTVT.

This chain connects TRBV28 to TRBJ2-4, with D possibly being TRBD2 (5 bases). Germline assignment: CDR1 MDHEN and CDR2 SYDVKM. The length of the CDR3 is 15 residues. V was shortened by 5 bases and J by 2 bases, with 13 bases between the two germline ends. The CDR3 region has the DNA TGTGCCAGCAGTCCCACCGGGGAAACCAAAAACATTCAGTACTTC. This codes for CASSPTGETKNIQYF.

The chain has TRBV6-1 and TRBJ2-7; 11 nucleotides align to TRBD2. This CDR3 has 15 residues. Unmatched junction bases numbered 13, after V lost 11 bases and J lost 4 bases. CDR1 and CDR2 (germline): MNHNS, SASEGT. Here the CDR3 reads CAARQGLAEDYEQYF. Written as DNA, the CDR3 is TGTGCCGCCAGGCAGGGACTAGCGGAAGATTACGAGCAGTACTTC.

The rearrangement joins TRBV9 to TRBJ1-1, with 7 positions matching TRBD1. The CDR3 extends over 14 amino acids. With V trimmed by 0 bases and J by 1 base, 0 bases remained unmatched. CDR1 and CDR2 from the germline V gene are SGDLS and YYNGEE. DNA of the CDR3: TGTGCCAGCAGCGTAGACAGGGGGAACACTGAAGCTTTCTTT. Amino acid sequence: CASSVDRGNTEAFF.

This sequence joins TRBV6-5 and TRBJ1-6; 10 positions agree with TRBD1. J gave up 9 bases and V 0 bases, and 2 bases lay outside the gene matches. Per germline, CDR1 MNHEY and CDR2 SVGAGI. CDR3 length: 15 residues. CDR3 nucleotides: TGTGCCAGCAGTTACTCAGGGGACAGGGGTTCACCCCTCCACTTT. Its translation: CASSYSGDRGSPLHF.

As concerns this clone: Mismatch with germline at one junction end may stem from a read error. The V gene is TRBV6-1, the J gene TRBJ2-4, with a weak D call TRBD2 (6 bases). Germline lookup yields CDR1 MNHNS and CDR2 SASEGT. This CDR3 spans 11 amino acids. The CDR3 sequence: CASTLGLLQHF. CDR3 DNA sequence: TGTGCCAGCACGCTGGGACTTCTCCAGCACTTC.

The chain recombines TRBV7-2 with TRBJ1-3, with 8 bases fitting TRBD1. Germline CDR1 SGHTA, CDR2 FQGNSA. The CDR3 sequence is 15 residues long. The trim removed 5 bases at V and 2 bases at J, leaving 5 bases unmatched. The CDR3 here is CASSHRGETGNTIYF. The CDR3 DNA sequence: TGTGCCAGCAGCCACAGGGGGGAGACTGGAAACACCATATATTTT.

The V gene is TRBV7-8, the J gene TRBJ2-1; 13 nucleotides agree with TRBD2. Germline V lookup: CDR1 SGHVS, CDR2 FQNEAQ. V was clipped by 1 base and J by 3 bases; unmatched bases: 6. This CDR3 spans 18 amino acids. The CDR3 nucleotides read TGTGCCAGCAGCTTAGGACTAGCGGGAGGATCTCACTACAATGAGCAGTTCTTC. This translates into CASSLGLAGGSHYNEQFF.

This clone turned up a few times. CDR3 region: CASHRGGYGYTF. The CDR3 DNA reads TGTGCCAGCCACAGGGGAGGCTATGGCTACACCTTC. V and J are TRBV2 and TRBJ1-2; 7 bases match TRBD1. The CDR3 consists of 12 residues. The V and J ends lost 8 bases and 4 bases, in that order; junction bases with no gene match: 4. Germline V gene lookup returns CDR1 SNHLY and CDR2 FYNNEI.

V is TRBV7-2 and J is TRBJ2-1, with TRBD2 matching 10 bases. V lost 2 bases and J lost 4; bases outside the gene matches: 8. CDR1 SGHTA and CDR2 FQGNSA come from the germline V gene. This CDR3 region has 17 residues. The CDR3 reads CASSLSSSGRVYNEQFF. DNA of the CDR3: TGTGCCAGCAGCTTATCTTCAAGCGGGAGGGTTTACAATGAGCAGTTCTTC. Full variable domain (rest looked up from reference TRBV7-2 and TRBJ2-1): GAGVSQSPSNKVTEKGKDVELRCDPISGHTALYWYRQSLGQGLEFLIYFQGNSAPDKSGLPSDRFSAERTGGSVSTLTIQRTQQEDSAVYLCASSLSSSGRVYNEQFFGPGTRLTVL.

The V gene is TRBV12-5, the J gene TRBJ2-1, with D uncertain. This CDR3 contains 11 residues. The V gene lost 3 bases and the J gene lost 13 bases, with 10 bases spanning the gap. Germline lookup yields CDR1 LGHNT and CDR2 FRNRAP. The CDR3: CASGFNYRQFF. The CDR3 DNA follows: TGTGCTAGTGGTTTTAACTATCGTCAGTTCTTC.

The chain links TRBV30 to TRBJ2-1; 12 bases match TRBD1. The ends lost 5 bases at V and 7 bases at J; junction bases unmatched: 6. In germline, CDR1 is GTSNPN, CDR2 SVGIG (reference sequence). The CDR3 has 14 amino acids. In DNA, the CDR3 is TGTGCCTGGGGGGGACAGGGGGCTGGGAATGAGCAGTTCTTC. Its protein is CAWGGQGAGNEQFF.

This clone occurred once. The rearrangement uses TRBV7-2 and TRBJ2-7; 7 bases line up with TRBD1. The CDR3 has 15 residues. Germline V gene data show CDR1 as SGHTA and CDR2 as FQGNSA. J was trimmed by 3 bases and V by 3 bases; bases with no gene match: 8. CDR3 loop: CASSLGDRVGYEQYF. The CDR3 nucleotides read TGTGCCAGCAGCTTGGGCGACAGGGTCGGCTACGAGCAGTACTTC.

This chain links TRBV10-3 with TRBJ1-1, with 8 bases identical to TRBD1. Germline V gene lookup returns CDR1 ENHRY and CDR2 SYGVKD. CDR3 length equals 14 residues. J was trimmed by 5 bases and V by 5 bases; bases with no gene match: 7. The CDR3 sequence: CAISSGGLGTEAFF. The CDR3 nucleotides are TGTGCCATCAGTTCAGGGGGCCTGGGGACTGAAGCTTTCTTT.

This sequence joins TRBV2 and TRBJ2-7; 7 nucleotides match TRBD2. Per germline, CDR1 SNHLY and CDR2 FYNNEI. V trimming: 3 bases; J trimming: 3 bases; junction bases outside the gene matches: 2. CDR3 size: 13 residues. Written as DNA, the CDR3 is TGTGCCAGCAGTGAGGGGGGGGACTACGAGCAGTACTTC. Encoded protein: CASSEGGDYEQYF.

This clone was picked up one time. Within the sample, other DNA sequences also encode this same CDR3. V and J are TRBV18 and TRBJ2-7; no reliable D call. This CDR3 is built from 13 residues. V lost 2 bases and J 1 base, leaving 6 bases between the germline ends. In germline, CDR1 is KGHSH, CDR2 LQKENI. For the CDR3, the DNA is TGTGCCAGCTCACCATCACAGTCCTACGAGCAGTACTTC. Residues: CASSPSQSYEQYF.

CDR3 DNA: TGTGCCAGCACCGACAGGGAGAGCTCCTACGAGCAGTACTTC. Translating it yields CASTDRESSYEQYF. The chain uses TRBV2 and TRBJ2-7; 7 nucleotides align to TRBD1. The CDR3 is 14 residues long. J lost 0 bases, V lost 7 bases, and 6 bases had no gene match. Germline CDR1 SNHLY, CDR2 FYNNEI. The entire variable domain, with the rest obtained from reference TRBV2 and TRBJ2-7, is as follows: EPEVTQTPSHQVTQMGQEVILRCVPISNHLYFYWYRQILGQKVEFLVSFYNNEISEKSEIFDDQFSVERPDGSNFTLKIRSTKLEDSAMYFCASTDRESSYEQYFGPGTRLTVT.

This clone was detected once. V usage is TRBV7-2 and J usage is TRBJ2-7; 9 bases match TRBD2. The CDR3 contains 15 residues. The J segment lost 5 bases and the V segment lost 8 bases, leaving 13 bases of the junction unmatched. Germline-derived CDR1 and CDR2 are SGHTA and FQGNSA. CDR3 DNA: TGTGCCAGCGGCCCGGGACTAGCATTTCGAGACGAGCAGTACTTC. Translation gives CASGPGLAFRDEQYF.

This chain joins TRBV2 and TRBJ2-7, with unresolved D. CDR3 length equals 15 residues. Trimming removed 4 bases from V and 7 bases from J, with 20 bases in between. CDR1 is SNHLY, CDR2 FYNNEI, per germline. This CDR3 reads CASSAEPVGSREQYF. The DNA for the CDR3 is TGTGCCAGCAGTGCTGAGCCCGTCGGGTCGAGAGAGCAGTACTTC. Full variable domain (remainder filled in from reference TRBV2 and TRBJ2-7): EPEVTQTPSHQVTQMGQEVILRCVPISNHLYFYWYRQILGQKVEFLVSFYNNEISEKSEIFDDQFSVERPDGSNFTLKIRSTKLEDSAMYFCASSAEPVGSREQYFGPGTRLTVT.